Presented here are 30 T cell receptor beta chains from one specimen sequenced in a study of cytomegalovirus exposure and HLA in healthy donors. Sequencing was performed with immunoSEQ multiplex PCR; in TCRdb, only in-frame clones are kept and a portion is missing. Seen here are around 150,000 clones, approximately 96% observed once, and the top ten hold 0.8% to 1%. Sequencing was performed on PBMCs. The receptors were gathered from a woman aged 18-30 years in good health and CMV-seronegative.

This sequence joins TRBV2 and TRBJ1-5; D is possibly TRBD1 (5 bases). The CDR3 loop spans 13 amino acids. V was shortened by 4 bases and J by 3 bases, with 7 bases between the two germline ends. The germline V gene has CDR1 SNHLY and CDR2 FYNNEI. The CDR3 region has the DNA TGTGCCAGCAGTGTGACAGTCAATCAGCCCCAGCATTTT. Protein: CASSVTVNQPQHF.

A single count supports this clone. Other DNA variants within this sample encode the same CDR3. This sequence joins TRBV7-2 and TRBJ1-5; D may be TRBD1 (6 bases). Trimming cost V 5 bases and J 5 bases, with 13 bases left between them. The CDR3 covers 14 residues. From germline, CDR1 is SGHTA and CDR2 FQGNSA. This CDR3 is CASSLRGGDQPQHF. CDR3 nucleotide sequence: TGTGCCAGCAGCCTCAGGGGAGGGGATCAGCCCCAGCATTTT.

V gene TRBV6-5 combines with J gene TRBJ2-3; TRBD2 aligns across 7 bases. Germline-derived CDR1 and CDR2 are MNHEY and SVGAGI. V gave up 5 bases and J gave up 6 bases; unmatched junction bases: 8. The CDR3 totals 14 residues. The CDR3 sequence is CASSKLTGGDTQYF. The CDR3 nucleotides read TGTGCCAGCAGTAAACTTACCGGGGGGGATACGCAGTATTTT.

The chain links TRBV4-1 to TRBJ2-7; tentatively, D is TRBD1 (5 bases). CDR3 length: 12 residues. V was clipped by 3 bases and J by 10 bases, with 13 bases between them. Germline V gene data show CDR1 as MGHRA and CDR2 as YSYEKL. The CDR3 loop is CASSHGAAEQYF. DNA of the CDR3: TGCGCCAGCAGCCATGGGGCGGCGGAACAGTACTTC.

The sample holds a few counts of this clone. V is TRBV7-2 and J is TRBJ1-1; a weak D match, TRBD1 (6 bases). Trimming shortened V by 8 bases and J by 1 base, and 11 bases separated the two germline ends. The CDR3 consists of 13 residues. Germline CDR1 reads SGHTA; CDR2 reads FQGNSA. CDR3 bases: TGTGCCAGCCTCGGACAGTGGAACACTGAAGCTTTCTTT. Amino acid sequence: CASLGQWNTEAFF.

The gene calls are TRBV27 and TRBJ2-7, with 7 bases that match TRBD1. The V segment lost 0 bases and the J segment 2 bases; nucleotides outside the gene matches: 4. The CDR3 loop spans 15 amino acids. Germline V CDR1 and CDR2: MNHEY, SMNVEV (reference sequence). This CDR3 is CASSLSLGQTYEQYF. The CDR3 nucleotides read TGTGCCAGCAGTTTATCTTTGGGACAGACCTACGAGCAGTACTTC.

The gene calls are TRBV30 and TRBJ2-5, with 8 bases aligning to TRBD1. CDR3 length: 13 amino acids. From germline, CDR1 is GTSNPN and CDR2 SVGIG (reference sequence). J gave up 5 bases and V 2 bases, and 4 bases lay outside the gene matches. In DNA, the CDR3 is TGTGCCTGGAGTAGGACAGGGATGGAGACCCAGTACTTC. It is translated as CAWSRTGMETQYF.

This chain uses TRBV4-1 with TRBJ2-7, with D unclear. The V end was cut by 0 bases, the J end by 6 bases, with 3 bases between. CDR1 and CDR2 (germline): MGHRA, YSYEKL. This CDR3 is built from 11 residues. For the CDR3, the DNA is TGCGCCAGCAGCCAAGACAGCGAGCAGTACTTC. Amino acids: CASSQDSEQYF.

This clone appeared a few times. The chain links TRBV5-1 to TRBJ1-1; weak D call: TRBD1 (5 bases). Germline lookup yields CDR1 SGHRS and CDR2 YFSETQ. CDR3 length: 14 amino acids. V was shortened by 1 base and J by 0 bases, with 7 bases between the two germline ends. As DNA, the CDR3 is TGCGCCAGCAGCTTGAGGGGTTTGAACACTGAAGCTTTCTTT. Amino acids: CASSLRGLNTEAFF.

The chain is built from TRBV2 and TRBJ2-1, with D possibly being TRBD2 (5 bases). The length of the CDR3 is 12 residues. Trimming left V 6 bases short and J 5 bases short, with 8 bases between. The germline gives CDR1 SNHLY, CDR2 FYNNEI. The CDR3 protein is CASRQLDNEQFF. CDR3 in DNA: TGTGCCAGCAGGCAACTAGACAATGAGCAGTTCTTC. The variable domain in full, completed from reference TRBV2 and TRBJ2-1, reads EPEVTQTPSHQVTQMGQEVILRCVPISNHLYFYWYRQILGQKVEFLVSFYNNEISEKSEIFDDQFSVERPDGSNFTLKIRSTKLEDSAMYFCASRQLDNEQFFGPGTRLTVL.

The chain employs TRBV5-5 and TRBJ1-5; tentative D call: TRBD1 (5 bases). From germline, CDR1 is SGHKS and CDR2 YYEKEE (reference sequence). Trimming shortened V by 4 bases and J by 4 bases, and 12 bases separated the two germline ends. This CDR3 comprises 14 residues. CDR3 nucleotide sequence: TGTGCCAGCAGCCCCTCCAGGGCTAATCAGCCCCAGCATTTT. Residues: CASSPSRANQPQHF. Complete variable domain (other parts from reference TRBV5-5 and TRBJ1-5): DAGVTQSPTHLIKTRGQQVTLRCSPISGHKSVSWYQQVLGQGPQFIFQYYEKEERGRGNFPDRFSARQFPNYSSELNVNALLLGDSALYLCASSPSRANQPQHFGDGTRLSIL.

The V call is TRBV6-1, the J call TRBJ1-4, with a tentative D call TRBD1 (5 bases). Trimming cost V 3 bases and J 5 bases, with 10 bases left between them. CDR3 length equals 14 residues. CDR1 is MNHNS, CDR2 SASEGT, per germline. The CDR3 bases are TGTGCCAGCAGTGAGCTGCAGGGAAATGAAAAACTGTTTTTT. Protein: CASSELQGNEKLFF.

The chain links TRBV7-9 to TRBJ2-5, with D maybe TRBD1 (7 bases). CDR1 is SEHNR and CDR2 is FQNEAQ in the germline V gene (reference sequence). Trimming shortened V by 7 bases and J by 2 bases, and 17 bases separated the two germline ends. The length of the CDR3 is 15 residues. The CDR3, as DNA: TGTGCCAGCACCCCCGGGGGACAGCTACAAGAGACCCAGTACTTC. Translating it yields CASTPGGQLQETQYF.

The gene calls are TRBV5-1 and TRBJ2-7; 9 bases agree with TRBD1. The CDR3 extends over 14 amino acids. V was pared by 2 bases and J by 3 bases, with 3 bases of the junction left unmatched. Germline V lookup: CDR1 SGHRS, CDR2 YFSETQ. In DNA, the CDR3 is TGCGCCAGCAGCTTCCGGGACAGGGACTACGAGCAGTACTTC. Residues: CASSFRDRDYEQYF.

J is TRBJ1-4 and V is TRBV4-1; D gene uncertain. The CDR3 covers 13 residues. Germline CDR1 MGHRA, CDR2 YSYEKL. Deletions cut 1 base from V and 8 bases from J, with 8 bases between. The CDR3 region has the DNA TGCGCCAGCAGCCAAGTGGCGGGGGAAAAACTGTTTTTT. It yields the protein CASSQVAGEKLFF.

The chain uses TRBV5-5 and TRBJ2-7, with D possibly matching TRBD2 (7 bases). CDR3 length equals 13 residues. V was shortened by 10 bases and J by 4 bases, with 18 bases between the two germline ends. Per the germline V gene, CDR1 is SGHKS and CDR2 is YYEKEE (reference sequence). The CDR3 spells CASARGRKYEQYF. The CDR3, as DNA: TGTGCCTCAGCGCGGGGGCGCAAATACGAGCAGTACTTC.

The J gene is TRBJ1-6, the V gene TRBV7-8, with a possible D match to TRBD1 (6 bases). CDR1 is SGHVS and CDR2 is FQNEAQ in the germline V gene. The V gene lost 2 bases and the J gene lost 1 base, with 12 bases spanning the gap. CDR3 length: 17 residues. The chain's CDR3 is CASSLLGGRSYNSPLHF. For the CDR3, the DNA is TGTGCCAGCAGCTTACTGGGGGGGCGATCCTATAATTCACCCCTCCACTTT.

The J gene is TRBJ1-2, the V gene TRBV5-1; D remains ambiguous. CDR1 and CDR2 from the germline V gene are SGHRS and YFSETQ. The CDR3 loop spans 13 amino acids. V lost 5 bases and J 6 bases, leaving 14 bases between the germline ends. CDR3 bases: TGCGCCAGCAGTTCCCCCCCCAGAAATGGCTACACCTTC. Its protein product is CASSSPPRNGYTF.

The count of this clone is one. The rearrangement uses TRBV9 and TRBJ2-3; D is uncertain. V lost 4 bases, J lost 7 bases, and 22 bases lay in between. Germline V CDR1 and CDR2: SGDLS, YYNGEE. This CDR3 comprises 16 residues. Written as DNA, the CDR3 is TGTGCCAGCAGCCCTCGCCCGCAGACGGTGACACATACGCAGTATTTT. It specifies CASSPRPQTVTHTQYF.

This sequence joins TRBV5-1 and TRBJ2-3, with 9 bases identical to TRBD1. CDR3 length equals 15 residues. Per germline, CDR1 SGHRS and CDR2 YFSETQ. V lost 4 bases, J lost 1 base, and 4 bases stayed unmatched. The DNA of the CDR3 is TGCGCCAGCAGCATACAGGGGGCGGGCACAGATACGCAGTATTTT. Amino acid sequence: CASSIQGAGTDTQYF.

The chain couples TRBV29-1 to TRBJ1-3; D ambiguous. The germline gives CDR1 SQVTM, CDR2 ANQGSEA. CDR3 length: 16 residues. V lost 1 base to trimming and J lost 0 bases, with 13 bases between them. The CDR3 sequence is CSVEGATSSSGNTIYF. DNA for the CDR3: TGCAGCGTTGAAGGGGCCACATCAAGCTCTGGAAACACCATATATTTT.

The V gene is TRBV25-1, the J gene TRBJ2-7, with 8 positions matching TRBD2. The germline V gene encodes CDR1 MGHDK and CDR2 SYGVNS. Germline trimming cut 4 bases from V and 4 bases from J; bases unmatched to any gene: 3. This CDR3 contains 13 residues. CDR3 DNA: TGTGCCAGCAGTGGGACTAGCAGTTACGAGCAGTACTTC. Translating gives CASSGTSSYEQYF.

The chain is built from TRBV6-5 and TRBJ2-7; D is possibly TRBD1 (6 bases). Trimming took 6 bases from V and 0 from J, leaving 12 bases between them. CDR1 is MNHEY, CDR2 SVGAGI, per germline. The CDR3 has 14 amino acids. The CDR3 coding sequence is TGTGCCAGCAGGGCCCCAGGGGCCTCCTACGAGCAGTACTTC. Translated: CASRAPGASYEQYF.

The chain has TRBV7-3 and TRBJ1-1, with D possibly being TRBD1 (5 bases). This CDR3 is built from 14 residues. Trimming pared 2 bases from V and 4 bases from J, leaving 11 bases between. CDR1 and CDR2 from the germline V gene are SGHTA and FQGTGA. The CDR3 loop is CASSLRGMGTEAFF. CDR3 DNA sequence: TGTGCCAGCAGCTTACGGGGGATGGGCACTGAAGCTTTCTTT.

This clone appeared a single time. The CDR3 loop reads CASSLPGGNNEQFF. CDR3 nucleotides: TGCGCCAGCAGCTTACCTGGGGGGAACAATGAGCAGTTCTTC. The chain combines TRBV5-1 with TRBJ2-1, with D tentatively TRBD2 (6 bases). V gave up 2 bases and J gave up 5 bases, with 11 bases separating them. Germline CDR1 and CDR2: SGHRS and YFSETQ. The CDR3 runs 14 residues.

This clone occurred once. The chain combines TRBV2 with TRBJ2-2; no firm D call. Trimming took 2 bases from V and 6 from J, leaving 4 bases between them. The germline gives CDR1 SNHLY, CDR2 FYNNEI. This CDR3 contains 12 residues. The CDR3 bases are TGTGCCAGCAGTGAATACTCCGGGGAGCTGTTTTTT. Its translation is CASSEYSGELFF.

The chain carries TRBV7-2 and TRBJ2-3; 8 bases map to TRBD2. The CDR3 contains 14 residues. Trimming at V came to 3 bases and at J to 3 bases, leaving 2 bases not matched to a gene. Germline V CDR1 and CDR2: SGHTA, FQGNSA. CDR3 sequence (DNA): TGTGCCAGCAGCTTGGCGGGGGGAACAGATACGCAGTATTTT. This gives the protein CASSLAGGTDTQYF.

The chain has TRBV6-5 and TRBJ1-1; TRBD1 matches 7 bases. The germline CDR1 and CDR2 sequences are MNHEY and SVGAGI. V lost 6 bases and J lost 3; bases outside the gene matches: 7. CDR3 size: 14 residues. The CDR3 DNA reads TGTGCCAGCAGGGTCCAGGGGGGTTACACTGAAGCTTTCTTT. Translation: CASRVQGGYTEAFF.

This chain links TRBV10-3 with TRBJ1-1; D unresolved. Between the trimmed V and J ends, which lost 7 bases and 3 bases, there was a span of 12 bases. CDR1 ENHRY and CDR2 SYGVKD come from the germline V gene. The CDR3 spans 13 residues. CDR3 nucleotide sequence: TGTGCCATCAAAGCAGGTCCGGACACTGAAGCTTTCTTT. Residues: CAIKAGPDTEAFF.

This clone was counted a single time. An end of the junction differs from the germline gene, which may be a read error. The chain carries TRBV7-7 and TRBJ2-5; 13 nucleotides agree with TRBD2. The CDR3 covers 16 residues. Germline CDR1 reads SSHAT; CDR2 reads FNYEAQ (reference sequence). The CDR3 loop is CASSLLAGGPRETQYF. Written as DNA, the CDR3 is TGTGCTAGCAGCTTACTAGCGGGGGGGCCCAGGGAGACCCAGTACTTC.